Following are 15 T cell receptor beta chains from one sample sequenced in a study of glioma-infiltrating T cells after dendritic cell vaccination. The data were produced by immunoSEQ multiplex PCR, yet TCRdb's version contains in-frame clones alone and is incomplete. The data show tens of thousands of clones, with approximately 83% seen just once and about an eighth held by the top ten. The sample in question was blood, obtained before dendritic cell vaccination. The receptor source for this set is a human donor with glioblastoma.

The chain is built from TRBV14 and TRBJ1-1; D is perhaps TRBD1 (5 bases). Germline CDR1 and CDR2: SGHDN and FVKESK. The V and J ends lost 2 bases and 6 bases respectively, with 13 bases between them. There are 14 residues in the CDR3. CDR3 region: CASSQRRDAAEAFF. The CDR3 bases are TGTGCCAGCAGCCAACGGAGGGACGCCGCTGAAGCTTTCTTT.

This clone was seen just once. The chain employs TRBV4-1 and TRBJ2-4; the D gene is possibly TRBD1 (5 bases). The V gene's germline CDR1 is MGHRA and CDR2 YSYEKL. The CDR3 length is 13 residues. V lost 6 bases and J 8 bases, leaving 14 bases between the germline ends. The CDR3 loop is CASRNAGSDIQYF. The CDR3 DNA follows: TGCGCCAGCAGGAACGCAGGGTCAGACATTCAGTACTTC.

This chain links TRBV11-3 with TRBJ2-7; D is undetermined. The CDR3 contains 12 residues. The V gene lost 1 base and the J gene lost 4 bases, with 5 bases spanning the gap. Germline CDR1 is SGHNT and CDR2 is YENEEA. Here the CDR3 reads CASSLVRYEQYF. The CDR3 nucleotides are TGTGCCAGCAGCTTAGTTCGGTACGAGCAGTACTTC.

V usage is TRBV9 and J usage is TRBJ2-5; D might be TRBD1 (6 bases). Trimming shortened V by 3 bases and J by 8 bases, and 29 bases separated the two germline ends. The CDR3 sequence is 18 residues long. Per the germline V gene, CDR1 is SGDLS and CDR2 is YYNGEE. CDR3 region: CASSGGVVGTTGQGTQYF. CDR3 bases: TGTGCCAGCAGCGGGGGAGTCGTCGGGACAACAGGACAAGGAACCCAGTACTTC.

This chain uses TRBV6-6 with TRBJ1-2, with 7 bases identical to TRBD1. The V gene end was trimmed by 5 bases and the J gene end by 4 bases; junction bases not matched to a gene: 4. Germline CDR1 and CDR2: MNHNY and SVGAGI (reference sequence). The length of the CDR3 is 13 residues. CDR3 sequence: CASSPTGFYGYTF. The CDR3 region has the DNA TGTGCCAGCAGTCCGACAGGGTTCTATGGCTACACCTTC.

This rearrangement joins TRBV5-6 to TRBJ1-2, with TRBD1 matching 11 bases. The germline V gene has CDR1 SGHDT and CDR2 YYEEEE. The CDR3 is 14 amino acids. The trim removed 4 bases at V and 7 bases at J, leaving 6 bases unmatched. The CDR3 region is CASSLGQGEGGYTF. For the CDR3, the DNA is TGTGCCAGCAGCCTGGGACAGGGGGAGGGTGGCTACACCTTC.

The rearrangement links TRBV15 to TRBJ2-6; tentative D call: TRBD2 (5 bases). V lost 4 bases to trimming and J lost 2 bases, with 6 bases between them. The germline gives CDR1 LNHNV, CDR2 YYDKDF (reference sequence). The CDR3 is 14 residues long. For the CDR3, the DNA is TGTGCCACCAGCACGAGGGCTGGGGCCAACGTCCTGACTTTC. Translation: CATSTRAGANVLTF.

The chain carries TRBV30 and TRBJ2-1; 7 positions agree with TRBD2. The CDR3 is 15 residues long. The V gene's germline CDR1 is GTSNPN and CDR2 SVGIG (reference sequence). Unmatched junction bases numbered 9, after V lost 3 bases and J lost 4 bases. CDR3 in amino acids: CAWRPLADAYNEQFF. CDR3 DNA: TGTGCCTGGAGGCCTCTAGCGGACGCGTACAATGAGCAGTTCTTC.

The chain couples TRBV7-2 to TRBJ2-7; 9 bases align to TRBD2. The CDR3 extends over 14 amino acids. CDR1 is SGHTA, CDR2 FQGNSA, per germline. V lost 5 bases to trimming and J lost 2 bases; unmatched junction nucleotides: 4. In nucleotides, the CDR3 is TGTGCCAGCAGCCTGAGACTAGCGGCCTACGAGCAGTACTTC. Translated: CASSLRLAAYEQYF.

This clone has just one count. At one end, the junction sequence differs from germline, possibly due to a read error. DNA of the CDR3: TGTGCCAGCAGCTTTCGTTGGGACTCCCCGCACTTC. As protein: CASSFRWDSPHF. The chain recombines TRBV5-6 with TRBJ2-5, with a weak D call TRBD2 (6 bases). From germline, CDR1 is SGHDT and CDR2 YYEEEE. The CDR3 runs 12 residues. The complete variable domain, with remaining parts taken from reference TRBV5-6 and TRBJ2-5, reads DAGVTQSPTHLIKTRGQQVTLRCSPKSGHDTVSWYQQALGQGPQFIFQYYEEEERQRGNFPDRFSGHQFPNYSSELNVNALLLGDSALYLCASSFRWDSPHFGPGTRLLVL.

This rearrangement joins TRBV6-5 to TRBJ1-1, with D perhaps TRBD1 (5 bases). Germline values: CDR1 MNHEY, CDR2 SVGAGI. The CDR3 sequence is 14 residues long. V lost 2 bases, J lost 5 bases, and 12 bases lay in between. CDR3 residues: CASSYRGGWTEAFF. For the CDR3, the DNA is TGTGCCAGCAGTTACAGGGGCGGATGGACTGAAGCTTTCTTT.

The chain has TRBV10-1 and TRBJ2-5; the match to TRBD1 covers 8 bases. This CDR3 spans 13 amino acids. CDR1 and CDR2 (germline): WNHNN, SYGVQD (reference sequence). The ends lost 9 bases at V and 1 base at J; junction bases unmatched: 4. Written as DNA, the CDR3 is TGCGCCAGTCAGGACAGGGTCCAAGAGACCCAGTACTTC. It translates to CASQDRVQETQYF.

This chain joins TRBV5-1 and TRBJ2-2; 13 nucleotides match TRBD2. Germline CDR1 reads SGHRS; CDR2 reads YFSETQ. V was clipped by 4 bases and J by 6 bases; unmatched bases: 3. This CDR3 has 15 residues. CDR3 sequence (DNA): TGCGCCAGCAGCCCCGGACTAGCGGGAGCCGGGGAGCTGTTTTTT. Translating gives CASSPGLAGAGELFF.

The chain combines TRBV9 with TRBJ2-5, with 8 bases lining up with TRBD2. The CDR3 has 15 amino acids. After removal of 3 bases from V and 5 bases from J, the junction contained 9 bases not matched to a gene. Germline lookup yields CDR1 SGDLS and CDR2 YYNGEE. CDR3 sequence reads: CASSETGGPGETQYF. CDR3 DNA sequence: TGTGCCAGCAGCGAGACGGGGGGGCCAGGGGAGACCCAGTACTTC.

The genes are TRBV11-3 and TRBJ2-1, with 12 bases aligning to TRBD2. The CDR3 extends over 17 amino acids. Germline V gene sequence: CDR1 SGHNT, CDR2 YENEEA. Trimming removed 2 bases from V and 2 bases from J; junction bases left unmatched: 4. The CDR3 DNA reads as TGTGCCAGCAGCTTATCTCTAGCGGGAGGGGCCTACAATGAGCAGTTCTTC. Its protein product is CASSLSLAGGAYNEQFF.